This T cell receptor (beta chain) was profiled in a study of human T cells and chemical hapten exposure. General study points: Expanded TCRs clustered into significantly more large CDR3 similarity groups than controls, the analysis revealed.

This clonotype was seen a handful of times. Its cognate antigen is unknown. MiXCR, applied by TCRdb to the RACE reads, yields one record per CDR3 protein. Of 350,000 to 400,000 distinct CDR3 sequences in the sample, around 6% were seen once. Time point indicated: patch test 2, 6 weeks after DPC sensitization. As for treatment: therapeutic diphenylcyclopropenone sensitization with weekly scalp DPC. Blood sampling preceded each patch test application. Total RNA came from unfractionated whole blood. The CDR3 runs 14 residues. Germline assignment: CDR1 MGHDK and CDR2 SYGVNS. Trimming at V came to 4 bases and at J to 7 bases, leaving 8 bases not matched to a gene.

Sequences were derived from whole blood, sampled in connection with sensitization to the hapten diphenylcyclopropenone (DPC). V is TRBV25-1 and J is TRBJ2-7; 9 bases map to TRBD1. The TCR comes from a woman between 18 and 29 years old with alopecia areata. Some clones in this sample may be carry-over from other donors' samples. CDR3 protein: CASSGSTGGIEQYF. DNA of the CDR3: TGTGCCAGCAGTGGATCGACAGGGGGGATAGAGCAGTACTTC.